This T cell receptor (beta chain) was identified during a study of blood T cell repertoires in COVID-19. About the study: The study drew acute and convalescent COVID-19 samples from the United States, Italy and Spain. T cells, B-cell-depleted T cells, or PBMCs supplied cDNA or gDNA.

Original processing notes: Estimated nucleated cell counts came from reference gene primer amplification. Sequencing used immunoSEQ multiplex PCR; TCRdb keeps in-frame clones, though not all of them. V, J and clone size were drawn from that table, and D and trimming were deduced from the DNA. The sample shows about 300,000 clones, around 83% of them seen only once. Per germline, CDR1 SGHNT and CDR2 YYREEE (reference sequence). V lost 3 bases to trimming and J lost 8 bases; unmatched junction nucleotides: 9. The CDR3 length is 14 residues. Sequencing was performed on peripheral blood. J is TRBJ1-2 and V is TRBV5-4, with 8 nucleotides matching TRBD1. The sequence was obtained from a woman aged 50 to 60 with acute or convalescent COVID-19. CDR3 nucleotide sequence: TGTGCCAGCAGCTCTGGCCAGGGGGCTGAAGGCTACACCTTC. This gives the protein CASSSGQGAEGYTF.